This T cell receptor beta chain was recorded in a study of cytomegalovirus exposure and HLA in healthy donors. Study-level information: Tens of millions of unique TCRs, all from HLA-typed donors, were included in an early release of the data. Overall study results and limits: Exclusion as indistinguishable affected some V segments, including TRBV6-2 and TRBV6-3. Versus the approximately 700-donor mean, an Asian-associated ancestry cluster reportedly showed fewer N-insertions in a later analysis.

PCR amplification relied on 60 Vbeta primers (plus 13 Jbeta primers). Assay: immunoSEQ multiplex PCR; the TCRdb copy retains only in-frame clones and omits some. The sample has 100,000 to 150,000 clones; more than 80% are singletons. The germline V gene has CDR1 LNHDA and CDR2 SQIVND (reference sequence). This CDR3 is 14 amino acids long. Trimming removed 7 bases from V and 1 base from J, with 13 bases in between. Notes on this clone: The antigen is unknown.

V usage is TRBV19 and J usage is TRBJ1-1; D is perhaps TRBD1 (5 bases). The receptor's source is a man younger than 40 in good health and CMV-seropositive. Sequenced input: PBMCs. CDR3 DNA: TGTGCCAGTAATCAATACGGGGGGAACACTGAAGCTTTCTTT. This encodes CASNQYGGNTEAFF.